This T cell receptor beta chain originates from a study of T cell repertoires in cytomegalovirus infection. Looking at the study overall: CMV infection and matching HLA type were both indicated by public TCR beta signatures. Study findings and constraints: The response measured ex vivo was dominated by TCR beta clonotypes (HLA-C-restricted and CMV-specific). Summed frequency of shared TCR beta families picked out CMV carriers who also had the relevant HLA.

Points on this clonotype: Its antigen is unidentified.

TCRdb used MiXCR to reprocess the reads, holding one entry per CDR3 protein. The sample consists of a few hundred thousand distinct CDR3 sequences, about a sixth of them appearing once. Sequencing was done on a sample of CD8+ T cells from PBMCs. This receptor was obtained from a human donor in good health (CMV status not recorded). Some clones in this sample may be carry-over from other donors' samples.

CDR3 residues: CATSDLGRANEQFF. For the CDR3, the DNA is TGTGCCACCAGTGATTTGGGCAGGGCCAATGAGCAGTTCTTC. This chain links TRBV24-1 with TRBJ2-1; perhaps TRBD1 as D (5 bases). The germline V and J ends were trimmed by 0 bases and 6 bases, with 8 bases remaining between them. Germline V gene data show CDR1 as KGHDR and CDR2 as SFDVKD. The CDR3 loop spans 14 amino acids.